This TCR beta chain was sequenced for a study of blood T cell repertoires in COVID-19 (TCRdb year 2020). Background for the entire study: Collaborator samples came from the United States, Italy and Spain and covered acute and convalescent phases of COVID-19. The repertoires were released in a freely available public database intended as a resource for research on the immune response to SARS-CoV-2. Samples came from the ongoing ImmuneRACE study (first 160 participants) plus 1,254 subjects from 6 global collaborators. A de-identified subject ID, COVID-19 status, age in years and sex were almost always included in the sample metadata. HLA class I and class II types, where available, came from metadata supplied by the sample provider rather than from assay-based typing. The prospective study material was composed of cDNA or gDNA derived from T cells, B-cell-depleted T cells, or PBMCs. Subjects who had been exposed to COVID-19, were actively infected with it, or had recovered from it provided the deeply sampled blood TCRbeta repertoires that made up the dataset. General study outcomes and caveats: How much clinical and demographic metadata was included differed by source and by participant, and the metadata was provided uncurated.

Participants in the prospective study were aged roughly 18 to 89 years, lived in approximately 26 United States geographic areas, and enrolled through a virtual design. To assign participants to cohorts, the prospective study relied on clinical history that participants themselves reported in a screening survey and a study questionnaire. For ImmuneRACE Cohort 3, a participant was defined as recovered based on two consecutive negative NP/OP PCR tests, clearance by a healthcare professional, or resolution of symptoms. In the prospective study, mobile phlebotomists collected whole blood, serum and a nasopharyngeal or oropharyngeal swab from each participant. Prospective study participants could optionally give additional blood draws and questionnaires over an approximately two-month period. Prospective study blood samples were shipped either frozen or at room temperature before DNA extraction. Notes on this clone: Its antigen is unknown. Qualities for individual bases were not recorded, and no much larger clone is one base off.

TCRbeta CDR3 regions were amplified from genomic DNA by means of the immunoSEQ Assay, a bias-controlled multiplex PCR. For the original study's pipeline: The number of nucleated cells in each sample was estimated by amplification of reference gene primers within the assay. To quantify the absolute abundance of each unique TCRbeta CDR3 rearrangement, sequence reads were collapsed and filtered. For each sample, productive Simpson clonality was calculated as the square root of Simpson's diversity index over productive rearrangements. The immuneACCESS repertoire file appears here via TCRdb, limited to in-frame rearrangements. These files lack a portion of the clones; in checked studies, under half of the deficit traces to unresolved V genes, and the cause of the others is not known. For V, J and clone size, that table is used; D and trimming come from the DNA. This sample has 190,000 or so clones in its table, and about 80% of those were observed once. Clones ranked in the top ten supply 7.5% of the sample.

From the germline V gene (reference sequence), CDR1 is MNHEY and CDR2 is SMNVEV. V and J are truncated by 3 bases and 4 bases respectively, leaving an intervening sequence of 11 bases. The CDR3 numbers 14 residues from cysteine through phenylalanine. Solely the CDR3 DNA is kept, with 42 bases framed from the first base. The sequence links TRBV27 to TRBJ2-3; TRBD2 might be the D gene, on 7 matching bases. The TCR originated in a man aged 40-55 years who had recovered from COVID-19. The sequenced sample was PBMCs or T cells enriched from blood (not recorded which). CDR3 loop: CASSLRGPPDTQYF. The sequenced DNA: TGTGCCAGCAGTTTGCGGGGGCCACCAGATACGCAGTATTTT.